This entry lists 18 T cell receptor beta chains sequenced from one sample in a study of blood T cell repertoires in COVID-19. This table comes from immunoSEQ multiplex PCR, and its TCRdb copy is limited to in-frame clones, with some not included. The profile shows 150,000 to 180,000 clones, around 84% of them singletons. The sequencing input was peripheral blood. All receptors come from a woman aged 60 to 75 with COVID-19, enrolled during active disease.

The J gene is TRBJ1-6, the V gene TRBV15; D possibly corresponds to TRBD1 (6 bases). The CDR3 spans 14 residues. V shed 5 bases and J shed 10 bases, with 15 bases lying between them. Germline CDR1 and CDR2: LNHNV and YYDKDF (reference sequence). CDR3 sequence: CATSRGGAESPLHF. As DNA, the CDR3 is TGTGCCACCAGCCGTGGGGGGGCAGAGTCACCCCTCCACTTT. Complete variable domain (other parts from reference TRBV15 and TRBJ1-6): DAMVIQNPRYQVTQFGKPVTLSCSQTLNHNVMYWYQQKSSQAPKLLFHYYDKDFNNEADTPDNFQSRRPNTSFCFLDIRSPGLGDTAMYLCATSRGGAESPLHFGNGTRLTVT.

This clone was recorded a few times. V usage is TRBV7-2 and J usage is TRBJ1-2; 8 nucleotides match TRBD1. With V trimmed by 2 bases and J by 4 bases, 6 bases remained unmatched. The CDR3 totals 15 residues. In germline, CDR1 is SGHTA, CDR2 FQGNSA. DNA of the CDR3: TGTGCCAGCAGCTTAAACGGGCAGGGGGCCTATGGCTACACCTTC. Translation: CASSLNGQGAYGYTF.

The chain employs TRBV7-8 and TRBJ1-5; D is perhaps TRBD1 (6 bases). CDR1 and CDR2 (germline): SGHVS, FQNEAQ. V lost 5 bases, J lost 7 bases, and 12 bases lay in between. This CDR3 region has 13 residues. CDR3 coding DNA: TGTGCCAGCAGCGCAGACAGGCCACAGCCCCAGCATTTT. Its protein product is CASSADRPQPQHF.

V and J are TRBV9 and TRBJ2-3; tentatively, D is TRBD2 (5 bases). Germline CDR1 SGDLS, CDR2 YYNGEE. Trimming took off 2 bases at V and 0 bases at J, with 13 bases between the two ends. CDR3 length: 16 amino acids. The CDR3: CASSVNSETSTDTQYF. The CDR3 DNA sequence: TGTGCCAGCAGCGTCAATAGCGAAACTAGCACAGATACGCAGTATTTT. The full variable domain, with the rest looked up from reference TRBV9 and TRBJ2-3, is DSGVTQTPKHLITATGQRVTLRCSPRSGDLSVYWYQQSLDQGLQFLIQYYNGEERAKGNILERFSAQQFPDLHSELNLSSLELGDSALYFCASSVNSETSTDTQYFGPGTRLTVL.

The chain recombines TRBV18 with TRBJ2-7; the match to TRBD2 covers 8 bases. CDR3 length equals 13 residues. V gave up 3 bases and J gave up 3 bases; unmatched junction bases: 1. Germline V gene lookup returns CDR1 KGHSH and CDR2 LQKENI. CDR3 DNA sequence: TGTGCCAGCTCACCGGGACTAGACTACGAGCAGTACTTC. Its translation: CASSPGLDYEQYF.

This clone showed up just once. This chain links TRBV5-4 with TRBJ1-2, with D hard to call. Germline CDR1 reads SGHNT; CDR2 reads YYREEE (reference sequence). This CDR3 has 14 amino acids. V gave up 1 base and J gave up 3 bases, with 10 bases separating them. The CDR3 DNA reads TGTGCCAGCAGCTTGACGGGGTTGGACTATGGCTACACCTTC. It is translated as CASSLTGLDYGYTF.

V gene TRBV28 combines with J gene TRBJ1-2; D uncertain. CDR3 length: 13 amino acids. The germline gives CDR1 MDHEN, CDR2 SYDVKM. V was trimmed by 3 bases and J by 8 bases, leaving 13 bases between them. The CDR3 here is CASSFERIIGYTF. The CDR3 region has the DNA TGTGCCAGCAGTTTCGAGCGGATTATAGGCTACACCTTC.

The rearrangement links TRBV7-9 to TRBJ2-5, with 7 bases aligning to TRBD2. The CDR3 runs to 14 residues. With V trimmed by 5 bases and J by 4 bases, 7 bases remained unmatched. The germline V gene has CDR1 SEHNR and CDR2 FQNEAQ (reference sequence). CDR3 amino acids: CASSPGGGGETQYF. DNA for the CDR3: TGTGCCAGCAGCCCTGGCGGGGGTGGAGAGACCCAGTACTTC.

The chain is built from TRBV5-4 and TRBJ1-2, with D maybe TRBD1 (5 bases). Germline CDR1 SGHNT, CDR2 YYREEE (reference sequence). This CDR3 comprises 14 residues. V was shortened by 0 bases and J by 4 bases, with 10 bases between the two germline ends. This chain's CDR3 is CASSLVQGLYGYTF. CDR3 bases: TGTGCCAGCAGCTTGGTTCAGGGCCTCTATGGCTACACCTTC.

The chain employs TRBV9 and TRBJ1-6, with TRBD1 matching over 7 bases. Trimming removed 3 bases from V and 7 bases from J; junction bases left unmatched: 4. CDR1 SGDLS and CDR2 YYNGEE come from the germline V gene. This CDR3 is built from 14 residues. CDR3 sequence: CASSDRTGNSPLHF. The CDR3 DNA reads TGTGCCAGCAGCGACCGGACAGGCAATTCACCCCTCCACTTT. Full variable domain (remainder filled in from reference TRBV9 and TRBJ1-6): DSGVTQTPKHLITATGQRVTLRCSPRSGDLSVYWYQQSLDQGLQFLIQYYNGEERAKGNILERFSAQQFPDLHSELNLSSLELGDSALYFCASSDRTGNSPLHFGNGTRLTVT.

The J gene is TRBJ1-5, the V gene TRBV27; 8 bases align to TRBD1. In germline, CDR1 is MNHEY, CDR2 SMNVEV (reference sequence). V lost 6 bases and J lost 6; bases outside the gene matches: 7. The CDR3 has 14 residues. The CDR3 region has the DNA TGTGCCAGCAGGGACAGGGTAGGTGTTCAGCCCCAGCATTTT. Residues: CASRDRVGVQPQHF.

The V call is TRBV7-3, the J call TRBJ2-3, with D perhaps TRBD2 (5 bases). Germline CDR1 reads SGHTA; CDR2 reads FQGTGA. This CDR3 spans 14 amino acids. The ends were cut back, 7 bases at V and 0 bases at J, with 11 bases in the middle. In DNA, the CDR3 is TGTGCCAGCAACGCGGGCGGTAGCACAGATACGCAGTATTTT. This sequence encodes CASNAGGSTDTQYF. The full variable domain, its missing parts supplied by reference TRBV7-3 and TRBJ2-3, is GAGVSQTPSNKVTEKGKYVELRCDPISGHTALYWYRQSLGQGPEFLIYFQGTGAADDSGLPNDRFFAVRPEGSVSTLKIQRTERGDSAVYLCASNAGGSTDTQYFGPGTRLTVL.

The V and J genes are TRBV27 and TRBJ1-2; tentatively, D is TRBD1 (6 bases). Deletions cut 5 bases from V and 0 bases from J, with 16 bases between. Per germline, CDR1 MNHEY and CDR2 SMNVEV (reference sequence). CDR3 length: 16 amino acids. In DNA form, the CDR3 reads TGTGCCAGCAGTCCAAGAGGACAGATTTCTAACTATGGCTACACCTTC. Translated, it gives CASSPRGQISNYGYTF.

This chain links TRBV5-1 with TRBJ1-1, with D possibly TRBD1 on 6 matching bases. The CDR3 covers 13 residues. Trimming removed 0 bases from V and 5 bases from J, with 8 bases in between. CDR1 and CDR2 (germline): SGHRS, YFSETQ. The CDR3 DNA follows: TGCGCCAGCAGCTTGGTCCAGGGGACTGAAGCTTTCTTT. Translated, it gives CASSLVQGTEAFF.

V is TRBV13 and J is TRBJ2-3, with 10 bases matching TRBD2. The V gene's germline CDR1 is PRHDT and CDR2 FYEKMQ (reference sequence). This CDR3 region has 15 residues. J gave up 4 bases and V 2 bases, and 3 bases lay outside the gene matches. In DNA, the CDR3 is TGTGCCAGCAGCTTACGGCTAGCGGGGGCAGATACGCAGTATTTT. It is translated as CASSLRLAGADTQYF.

CDR3 nucleotides: TGTGCCAGTAGAACTCAGGCGGGGGGCTATGGCTACACCTTC. It translates to CASRTQAGGYGYTF. The chain is built from TRBV19 and TRBJ1-2; TRBD1 might be the D (5 bases). Germline loops: CDR1 LNHDA, CDR2 SQIVND (reference sequence). The CDR3 totals 14 residues. The V and J ends lost 6 bases and 4 bases respectively, with 15 bases between them.

The chain joins TRBV30 to TRBJ2-5, with a possible D match to TRBD2 (5 bases). V lost 0 bases, J lost 3 bases, and 8 bases lay in between. The CDR3 sequence is 13 residues long. CDR1 GTSNPN and CDR2 SVGIG come from the germline V gene (reference sequence). The CDR3 loop is CAWSVGSKETQYF. The CDR3 nucleotides read TGTGCCTGGAGTGTTGGGAGTAAAGAGACCCAGTACTTC.

The chain employs TRBV6-5 and TRBJ2-1; 10 bases are a match to TRBD2. There are 14 residues in the CDR3. The germline V gene encodes CDR1 MNHEY and CDR2 SVGAGI. V lost 6 bases and J lost 10; bases outside the gene matches: 9. The CDR3 DNA is TGTGCCAGCAGACCGGGACTAGCGCCTCCGGAGCAGTTCTTC. This sequence encodes CASRPGLAPPEQFF.